This TCR beta chain emerged from a study of blood T cells in healthy people across ages. Primed by a sample-barcoded 5' primer and a J-beta primer mix, a second PCR proceeded for 7 to 11 cycles. TCRdb analysed the 5' RACE reads with MiXCR anew, one entry per CDR3 protein. The data contain about 770,000 distinct CDR3 sequences, under 55% of them singletons. V was clipped by 6 bases and J by 2 bases; unmatched bases: 6. The CDR3 contains 16 residues. Germline values: CDR1 WSHSY, CDR2 SAAADI. V gene TRBV10-2 combines with J gene TRBJ2-5; 13 nucleotides match TRBD2. Sequenced input: blood. The clonotype comes from a man between 60 and 75 years old in good health. The CDR3 spells CASRTSGGSLQETQYF. Here the CDR3 DNA reads TGCGCCAGCAGGACTAGCGGGGGGTCCCTACAAGAGACCCAGTACTTC.